The next 29 T cell receptor beta chains were all read from a single sample in a study of blood T cell repertoires in COVID-19. Data came from immunoSEQ multiplex PCR; TCRdb stores just in-frame clones and leaves some out. The table has hundreds of thousands of clones, roughly 90% seen once. Sequenced material: peripheral blood. These TCRs come from a woman in her twenties or thirties with COVID-19, enrolled during active disease.

This chain joins TRBV5-1 and TRBJ2-3; weak D call: TRBD1 (6 bases). Germline CDR1 reads SGHRS; CDR2 reads YFSETQ. The CDR3 has 12 amino acids. Trimming took off 4 bases at V and 6 bases at J, with 9 bases between the two ends. The CDR3 region is CASSPRGDTQYF. The CDR3 DNA reads TGCGCCAGCAGCCCTAGGGGGGATACGCAGTATTTT.

CDR3 nucleotides: TGCGCCAGCAGCCAAGATAGGGCTAGCGAGATTTACAATGAGCAGTTCTTC. This gives the protein CASSQDRASEIYNEQFF. The rearrangement joins TRBV4-3 to TRBJ2-1; D might be TRBD2 (6 bases). Trimming removed 0 bases from V and 4 bases from J, with 16 bases in between. The CDR3 consists of 17 residues. Per germline, CDR1 LGHNA and CDR2 YSLEER.

This chain connects TRBV10-3 to TRBJ1-2; maybe TRBD1 (6 bases). This CDR3 spans 15 amino acids. Germline CDR1 reads ENHRY; CDR2 reads SYGVKD. V gave up 0 bases and J gave up 1 base, with 9 bases separating them. The CDR3: CAISESGHLNYGYTF. The DNA of the CDR3 is TGTGCCATCAGTGAGTCGGGACACCTTAACTATGGCTACACCTTC.

The gene calls are TRBV7-9 and TRBJ2-2; D is possibly TRBD1 (6 bases). Germline loops: CDR1 SEHNR, CDR2 FQNEAQ (reference sequence). V was pared by 6 bases and J by 4 bases, with 12 bases between. The CDR3 covers 14 residues. In nucleotides, the CDR3 is TGTGCCAGCAGTCAAGTAGGGGGCACCGGGGAGCTGTTTTTT. Translation: CASSQVGGTGELFF. The whole variable domain, remainder taken from reference TRBV7-9 and TRBJ2-2, is DTGVSQNPRHKITKRGQNVTFRCDPISEHNRLYWYRQTLGQGPEFLTYFQNEAQLEKSRLLSDRFSAERPKGSFSTLEIQRTEQGDSAMYLCASSQVGGTGELFFGEGSRLTVL.

This clone was counted between two and nine times. The genes are TRBV19 and TRBJ2-3; tentatively, D is TRBD1 (7 bases). CDR3 length: 15 amino acids. The V gene lost 2 bases and the J gene lost 5 bases, with 14 bases spanning the gap. Germline lookup yields CDR1 LNHDA and CDR2 SQIVND (reference sequence). The CDR3 loop is CASSISARGVDTQYF. As DNA, the CDR3 is TGTGCCAGTAGTATATCGGCCAGGGGGGTAGATACGCAGTATTTT.

The V call is TRBV10-1, the J call TRBJ2-5; D ambiguous. The V and J ends lost 3 bases and 4 bases respectively, with 12 bases between them. Germline V CDR1 and CDR2: WNHNN, SYGVQD (reference sequence). This CDR3 spans 14 amino acids. CDR3 sequence: CASSDPSQAETQYF. For the CDR3, the DNA is TGCGCCAGCAGTGATCCATCTCAGGCAGAGACCCAGTACTTC.

The chain uses TRBV7-2 and TRBJ2-3; D is perhaps TRBD2 (6 bases). The V gene lost 5 bases and the J gene lost 2 bases, with 14 bases spanning the gap. The CDR3 contains 15 residues. Germline-derived CDR1 and CDR2 are SGHTA and FQGNSA. The CDR3 DNA reads TGTGCCAGCAGCCGGGGACTTGCAGCCACAGATACGCAGTATTTT. Protein: CASSRGLAATDTQYF.

CDR3 DNA sequence: TGTGCCAGCTCACCTACCATTAGGAGCAACACGTACCAAGAGACCCAGTACTTC. Its translation: CASSPTIRSNTYQETQYF. The chain has TRBV18 and TRBJ2-5; no firm D call. Germline CDR1 KGHSH, CDR2 LQKENI. Trimming stripped 3 bases from V and 0 bases from J, with 20 bases between. The CDR3 contains 18 residues.

The chain links TRBV3-1 (or the pseudogene TRBV3-2) to TRBJ2-7; maybe TRBD2 (5 bases). V lost 3 bases and J lost 2, with 8 bases in between. CDR1 LGHDT and CDR2 YNNKEL come from the germline V gene (reference sequence). The CDR3 has 13 amino acids. The CDR3 region is CASSQPGTYEQYF. As DNA, the CDR3 is TGTGCCAGCAGCCAGCCGGGGACCTACGAGCAGTACTTC.

This clone was detected only a few times. V usage is TRBV18 and J usage is TRBJ1-2, with 7 bases identical to TRBD1. The CDR3 is made up of 12 amino acids. With 3 bases clipped from V and 7 bases from J, the junction kept 2 bases outside the gene matches. The germline CDR1 and CDR2 sequences are KGHSH and LQKENI. In nucleotides, the CDR3 is TGTGCCAGCTCACCGGAGGGGGCTGGCTACACCTTC. It yields the protein CASSPEGAGYTF.

The chain combines TRBV7-9 with TRBJ2-1; 12 bases agree with TRBD2. This CDR3 is built from 16 residues. V shed 6 bases, J shed 7 bases, and the junction held 10 bases outside the gene matches. Germline values: CDR1 SEHNR, CDR2 FQNEAQ (reference sequence). The CDR3 bases are TGTGCCAGCAGGGCCCGAAGACTAGCGGGAGCAAATGAGCAGTTCTTC. This gives the protein CASRARRLAGANEQFF.

This rearrangement joins TRBV4-3 to TRBJ2-1; the D gene is possibly TRBD2 (6 bases). Deletions cut 2 bases from V and 2 bases from J, with 10 bases between. This CDR3 comprises 15 residues. Germline assignment: CDR1 LGHNA and CDR2 YSLEER. The CDR3 DNA follows: TGCGCCAGCAGCCAAATCAGCGGGCCCTACAATGAGCAGTTCTTC. The encoded protein is CASSQISGPYNEQFF.

The chain is built from TRBV19 and TRBJ1-5, with TRBD1 matching over 8 bases. Losses at the gene ends were 5 bases for V and 3 bases for J; bases not matched to a gene: 9. The germline V gene encodes CDR1 LNHDA and CDR2 SQIVND (reference sequence). This CDR3 comprises 16 residues. The CDR3 spells CASSPRDRRLNQPQHF. In nucleotides, the CDR3 is TGTGCCAGTAGTCCCCGGGACAGGAGACTCAATCAGCCCCAGCATTTT.

The chain uses TRBV18 and TRBJ1-5; the D is unclear. The CDR3 contains 15 residues. Germline V CDR1 and CDR2: KGHSH, LQKENI. Deletions cut 4 bases from V and 5 bases from J, with 15 bases between. The CDR3 sequence is CASSLTVEPYQPQHF. CDR3 bases: TGTGCCAGCTCACTAACGGTCGAACCATATCAGCCCCAGCATTTT.

The chain is built from TRBV6-5 and TRBJ1-2, with a tentative D call TRBD1 (6 bases). Trimming cost V 7 bases and J 5 bases, with 14 bases left between them. The CDR3 has 13 residues. Germline V lookup: CDR1 MNHEY, CDR2 SVGAGI. In nucleotides, the CDR3 is TGTGCCAGCACCCGAAGGGGGGGTTATGGCTACACCTTC. Translation: CASTRRGGYGYTF.

The chain combines TRBV7-9 with TRBJ2-2; D not certain. The CDR3 runs 18 residues. V lost 1 base, J lost 6 bases, and 21 bases lay in between. Germline assignment: CDR1 SEHNR and CDR2 FQNEAQ (reference sequence). CDR3 loop: CASSLDYRYALPAGELFF. The CDR3 DNA follows: TGTGCCAGCAGCTTAGATTATCGTTATGCCCTACCGGCCGGGGAGCTGTTTTTT.

This sequence joins TRBV6-2 or TRBV6-3 and TRBJ2-7; no firm D call. This CDR3 is 11 amino acids long. CDR1 MNHEY and CDR2 SVGEGT come from the germline V gene. V dropped 2 bases and J dropped 5 bases, with 4 bases sitting between them. CDR3 in amino acids: CASSYINEQYF. In DNA form, the CDR3 reads TGTGCCAGCAGTTACATCAACGAGCAGTACTTC.

About this clone: One end of the junction does not line up with germline, which may come from a read error. The genes are TRBV7-7 and TRBJ2-5; a weak D match, TRBD1 (5 bases). The CDR3 is 15 residues long. Germline-derived CDR1 and CDR2 are SSHAT and FNYEAQ (reference sequence). The CDR3 sequence is CASSLGLRNQETQYF. The CDR3 DNA sequence: TGTGCTAGCAGCTTGGGGCTGCGAAACCAAGAGACCCAGTACTTC.

The chain has TRBV7-8 and TRBJ1-1; the D gene is possibly TRBD1 (5 bases). V shed 7 bases and J shed 4 bases, with 25 bases lying between them. CDR3 length: 17 residues. Germline V gene data show CDR1 as SGHVS and CDR2 as FQNEAQ. Written as DNA, the CDR3 is TGTGCCAGCACCTCTTATGGGGGGGGTGCAATCTTCACTGAAGCTTTCTTT. As protein: CASTSYGGGAIFTEAFF.

This rearrangement joins TRBV3-1 (or the pseudogene TRBV3-2) to TRBJ1-6; D is unresolved. Trimming shortened V by 1 base and J by 1 base, and 5 bases separated the two germline ends. In germline, CDR1 is LGHDT, CDR2 YNNKEL (reference sequence). CDR3 length equals 15 residues. The CDR3 DNA is TGTGCCAGCAGCCAAGGGAGTTCCTATAATTCACCCCTCCACTTT. Translated: CASSQGSSYNSPLHF.

This chain links TRBV7-2 with TRBJ2-3; 9 positions agree with TRBD1. The V segment lost 5 bases and the J segment 5 bases; nucleotides outside the gene matches: 8. Looked up from germline, CDR1 is SGHTA and CDR2 is FQGNSA. This CDR3 is built from 15 residues. The CDR3 coding sequence is TGTGCCAGCAGCGCCGGGACAGGGCTCTTAGATACGCAGTATTTT. This sequence encodes CASSAGTGLLDTQYF.

V and J are TRBV6-2 or TRBV6-3 and TRBJ2-5, with TRBD2 matching over 8 bases. J was trimmed by 1 base and V by 0 bases; bases with no gene match: 10. CDR1 is MNHEY and CDR2 is SVGEGT in the germline V gene. There are 18 residues in the CDR3. The CDR3 DNA is TGTGCCAGCAGTTACTCGAGGTACACGGGGGGGCTCCAAGAGACCCAGTACTTC. Its translation is CASSYSRYTGGLQETQYF.

The rearrangement links TRBV25-1 to TRBJ2-5; D perhaps matches TRBD1 (6 bases). The V end lost 1 base, the J end lost 4 bases, and 13 bases lay between the germline ends. The CDR3 is made up of 15 amino acids. Germline V gives CDR1 MGHDK, CDR2 SYGVNS. The CDR3 spells CASSEWSQGTETQYF. The CDR3 DNA reads TGTGCCAGCAGTGAATGGAGCCAGGGGACAGAGACCCAGTACTTC.

The chain carries TRBV4-3 and TRBJ2-3; 8 nucleotides match TRBD2. The junction had 8 bases not matched to a gene; V was cut back by 1 base and J by 2 bases. The CDR3 is made up of 17 amino acids. Germline V gene sequence: CDR1 LGHNA, CDR2 YSLEER. The CDR3 DNA is TGCGCCAGCAGCCAAGCTTCGACTAGCGCCTACACAGATACGCAGTATTTT. Protein sequence: CASSQASTSAYTDTQYF.

This rearrangement joins TRBV20-1 to TRBJ2-5; 8 bases agree with TRBD1. CDR1 and CDR2 (germline): DFQATT, SNEGSKA (reference sequence). J lost 4 bases, V lost 3 bases, and 4 bases had no gene match. The CDR3 sequence is 13 residues long. Here the CDR3 DNA reads TGCAGTGCTAGTGGACAGGGAGGAGAGACCCAGTACTTC. Translating it yields CSASGQGGETQYF.

This rearrangement joins TRBV15 to TRBJ2-3; D unclear. The germline CDR1 and CDR2 sequences are LNHNV and YYDKDF (reference sequence). The CDR3 spans 15 residues. V lost 0 bases and J lost 4, with 11 bases in between. CDR3 sequence: CATSREVVRADTQYF. The DNA of the CDR3 is TGTGCCACCAGCAGAGAGGTGGTGAGAGCAGATACGCAGTATTTT.

The chain carries TRBV29-1 and TRBJ2-5, with 7 bases aligning to TRBD1. Germline V gene sequence: CDR1 SQVTM, CDR2 ANQGSEA. This CDR3 comprises 12 residues. Germline trimming cut 2 bases from V and 5 bases from J; bases unmatched to any gene: 2. The CDR3 spells CSVEPGQETQYF. CDR3 DNA: TGCAGCGTTGAACCGGGACAGGAGACCCAGTACTTC. The full variable domain, rest sourced from reference TRBV29-1 and TRBJ2-5, is SAVISQKPSRDICQRGTSLTIQCQVDSQVTMMFWYRQQPGQSLTLIATANQGSEATYESGFVIDKFPISRPNLTFSTLTVSNMSPEDSSIYLCSVEPGQETQYFGPGTRLLVL.

V gene TRBV29-1 combines with J gene TRBJ2-3, with 11 bases aligning to TRBD2. Germline V gene data show CDR1 as SQVTM and CDR2 as ANQGSEA. This CDR3 region has 20 residues. The J segment lost 2 bases and the V segment lost 0 bases, leaving 16 bases of the junction unmatched. The CDR3 DNA reads TGCAGCGTTGAAGATCAACTAGCGGGGGACCCCGGTGGATTCACAGATACGCAGTATTTT. Protein: CSVEDQLAGDPGGFTDTQYF.

The chain has TRBV24-1 and TRBJ2-3; D call uncertain. The CDR3 consists of 13 residues. The V gene lost 5 bases and the J gene lost 0 bases, with 5 bases spanning the gap. From germline, CDR1 is KGHDR and CDR2 SFDVKD. The CDR3 DNA is TGTGCCACCAGTGTCTCCAGCACAGATACGCAGTATTTT. Translating gives CATSVSSTDTQYF.